This T cell receptor (beta chain) was sequenced in a study of OX40 agonist ivuxolimab in advanced cancers. Trimming cost V 0 bases and J 5 bases, with 14 bases left between them. Per the germline V gene, CDR1 is MNHEY and CDR2 is SMNVEV (reference sequence). The CDR3 runs to 17 residues. Measured with immunoSEQ multiplex PCR; TCRdb has only the in-frame clones, and not every one. The data contain around 15,000 clones, approximately 86% of them singletons. V and J are TRBV27 and TRBJ2-6; tentative D call: TRBD1 (6 bases). The receptor was isolated from an adult with an advanced solid tumor such as melanoma, head and neck, liver or kidney cancer. Sequences were derived from CD4+ or CD8+ T cells sorted from blood, sampled in a trial of the OX40 agonist ivuxolimab. CDR3 in amino acids: CASSLSPTGPRANVLTF. The CDR3 bases are TGTGCCAGCAGTTTATCCCCGACAGGCCCTAGGGCCAACGTCCTGACTTTC.